The 25 T cell receptor beta chains in this list originate from one sample, sequenced in a study of pediatric ulcerative colitis. The repertoire was sequenced with immunoSEQ multiplex PCR; TCRdb's copy has only in-frame clones and lacks some. The top ten clones hold approximately 1.5% of a sample with tens of thousands of clones, over 80% of them seen once. The sequencing input was blood. The receptors come from a boy between 10 and 17 years old who was a control in a study of pediatric ulcerative colitis.

V gene TRBV10-3 combines with J gene TRBJ2-7; TRBD1 aligns across 7 bases. V shed 0 bases and J 4 bases; nucleotides not matched to a gene: 3. The CDR3 is 14 amino acids. Germline loops: CDR1 ENHRY, CDR2 SYGVKD. The CDR3 DNA reads as TGTGCCATCAGTGAGTCGACAGGGTTTTACGAGCAGTACTTC. Its protein is CAISESTGFYEQYF.

This clone was detected once. This chain uses TRBV7-8 with TRBJ2-7; 9 nucleotides agree with TRBD2. CDR3 size: 15 residues. J gave up 5 bases and V 3 bases, and 8 bases lay outside the gene matches. The germline V gene has CDR1 SGHVS and CDR2 FQNEAQ. CDR3 nucleotide sequence: TGTGCCAGCAGCTTGCCGCTAGCGGGGCTCGACGAGCAGTACTTC. Amino acid sequence: CASSLPLAGLDEQYF.

The rearrangement links TRBV5-1 to TRBJ2-5, with D unclear. This CDR3 spans 14 amino acids. Germline values: CDR1 SGHRS, CDR2 YFSETQ. The ends were cut back, 6 bases at V and 2 bases at J, with 14 bases in the middle. The CDR3 coding sequence is TGCGCCAGCAACCAATTCGGGCGACAAGAGACCCAGTACTTC. This translates into CASNQFGRQETQYF. Looking up the rest from reference TRBV5-1 and TRBJ2-5 gives the full variable domain: KAGVTQTPRYLIKTRGQQVTLSCSPISGHRSVSWYQQTPGQGLQFLFEYFSETQRNKGNFPGRFSGRQFSNSRSEMNVSTLELGDSALYLCASNQFGRQETQYFGPGTRLLVL.

The CDR3 DNA reads as TGTGCCAGCAGCTTAGCTGAAGAGACCCAGTACTTC. Translation: CASSLAEETQYF. The chain joins TRBV7-9 to TRBJ2-5, with D unclear. The length of the CDR3 is 12 residues. V was pared by 0 bases and J by 3 bases, with 2 bases between. Germline V gene lookup returns CDR1 SEHNR and CDR2 FQNEAQ (reference sequence).

CDR3 amino acids: CATSREADYEQYF. DNA for the CDR3: TGTGCCACCAGCAGGGAGGCGGACTACGAGCAGTACTTC. V usage is TRBV15 and J usage is TRBJ2-7, with D maybe TRBD2 (5 bases). V was cut by 3 bases and J by 3 bases, with 9 bases left in between. The germline CDR1 and CDR2 sequences are LNHNV and YYDKDF (reference sequence). This CDR3 has 13 residues.

This sequence joins TRBV19 and TRBJ1-1; TRBD1 is a possible D gene (5 bases). This CDR3 is built from 14 residues. Germline V gene lookup returns CDR1 LNHDA and CDR2 SQIVND (reference sequence). V gave up 7 bases and J gave up 0 bases, with 12 bases separating them. The CDR3 nucleotides are TGTGCCAGTACCAGAGACAGCTTGAACACTGAAGCTTTCTTT. Residues: CASTRDSLNTEAFF. The entire variable domain, with the rest obtained from reference TRBV19 and TRBJ1-1, is as follows: DGGITQSPKYLFRKEGQNVTLSCEQNLNHDAMYWYRQDPGQGLRLIYYSQIVNDFQKGDIAEGYSVSREKKESFPLTVTSAQKNPTAFYLCASTRDSLNTEAFFGQGTRLTVV.

The chain is built from TRBV11-3 and TRBJ2-7, with 9 bases lining up with TRBD1. V was pared by 5 bases and J by 4 bases, with 12 bases of the junction left unmatched. The CDR3 consists of 16 residues. Per the germline V gene, CDR1 is SGHNT and CDR2 is YENEEA. CDR3 residues: CASSPKTGTGPYEQYF. The CDR3 DNA is TGTGCCAGCAGCCCGAAAACCGGGACAGGGCCTTACGAGCAGTACTTC.

This clone has a single count. The V and J genes are TRBV30 and TRBJ2-3; 11 positions match TRBD2. The CDR3 sequence is 16 residues long. V was pared by 3 bases and J by 2 bases, with 7 bases of the junction left unmatched. Germline CDR1 and CDR2: GTSNPN and SVGIG (reference sequence). Here the CDR3 DNA reads TGTGCCTGGAGCCTTGGGACTAGCGGTGTCACAGATACGCAGTATTTT. It codes for CAWSLGTSGVTDTQYF.

Only a few counts were recorded for this clone. The chain uses TRBV13 and TRBJ2-1; 7 bases are a match to TRBD2. CDR3 size: 12 residues. Germline values: CDR1 PRHDT, CDR2 FYEKMQ (reference sequence). J gave up 9 bases and V 7 bases, and 6 bases lay outside the gene matches. The CDR3 sequence is CASTSRGSEQFF. The CDR3 nucleotides read TGTGCCAGCACCTCGCGGGGGAGTGAGCAGTTCTTC.

The rearrangement uses TRBV19 and TRBJ1-5, with a possible D match to TRBD1 (5 bases). The CDR3 spans 15 residues. Germline CDR1 reads LNHDA; CDR2 reads SQIVND (reference sequence). V was pared by 8 bases and J by 3 bases, with 17 bases between. Here the CDR3 DNA reads TGTGCCAGTGAGTACGGGGCCCAGAACAATCAGCCCCAGCATTTT. Protein: CASEYGAQNNQPQHF. Filled out from reference TRBV19 and TRBJ1-5, the complete variable domain reads DGGITQSPKYLFRKEGQNVTLSCEQNLNHDAMYWYRQDPGQGLRLIYYSQIVNDFQKGDIAEGYSVSREKKESFPLTVTSAQKNPTAFYLCASEYGAQNNQPQHFGDGTRLSIL.

The table lists this clone with a count of one. The chain carries TRBV7-2 and TRBJ2-2; 10 bases line up with TRBD1. Unmatched junction bases numbered 9, after V lost 10 bases and J lost 4 bases. The CDR3 runs 15 residues. CDR1 is SGHTA and CDR2 is FQGNSA in the germline V gene. CDR3 amino acids: CAIIRTGGGTGELFF. CDR3 in DNA: TGTGCCATCATACGGACAGGGGGTGGCACCGGGGAGCTGTTTTTT. Filled out from reference TRBV7-2 and TRBJ2-2, the complete variable domain reads GAGVSQSPSNKVTEKGKDVELRCDPISGHTALYWYRQSLGQGLEFLIYFQGNSAPDKSGLPSDRFSAERTGGSVSTLTIQRTQQEDSAVYLCAIIRTGGGTGELFFGEGSRLTVL.

The chain recombines TRBV28 with TRBJ1-1; D unresolved. This CDR3 is built from 12 residues. V lost 8 bases and J lost 4, with 11 bases in between. The germline gives CDR1 MDHEN, CDR2 SYDVKM. The CDR3 nucleotides are TGTGCCAGCCGCCTGATAGGCACTGAAGCTTTCTTT. This gives the protein CASRLIGTEAFF.

V gene TRBV5-6 combines with J gene TRBJ1-2; D gene unclear. From germline, CDR1 is SGHDT and CDR2 YYEEEE. V shed 4 bases and J shed 4 bases, with 11 bases lying between them. This CDR3 has 13 residues. The CDR3 reads CASSTTYLYGYTF. CDR3 sequence (DNA): TGTGCCAGCAGCACCACGTACCTCTATGGCTACACCTTC. The full variable domain, its missing parts supplied by reference TRBV5-6 and TRBJ1-2, is DAGVTQSPTHLIKTRGQQVTLRCSPKSGHDTVSWYQQALGQGPQFIFQYYEEEERQRGNFPDRFSGHQFPNYSSELNVNALLLGDSALYLCASSTTYLYGYTFGSGTRLTVV.

The rearrangement uses TRBV6-6 and TRBJ1-6, with D unresolved. Germline V gene sequence: CDR1 MNHNY, CDR2 SVGAGI (reference sequence). The CDR3 runs 13 residues. The germline V and J ends were trimmed by 2 bases and 7 bases, with 6 bases remaining between them. The CDR3 sequence is CASSYVANSPLHF. The CDR3 nucleotides are TGTGCCAGCAGTTACGTCGCCAATTCACCCCTCCACTTT.

The chain combines TRBV2 with TRBJ2-7, with TRBD2 matching over 9 bases. Germline lookup yields CDR1 SNHLY and CDR2 FYNNEI. Trimming at V came to 8 bases and at J to 4 bases, leaving 6 bases not matched to a gene. The CDR3 spans 13 residues. CDR3 in amino acids: CASEREVWYEQYF. The DNA of the CDR3 is TGTGCCAGCGAGCGGGAGGTCTGGTACGAGCAGTACTTC.

V gene TRBV27 combines with J gene TRBJ1-4; 9 bases are shared with TRBD1. This CDR3 contains 14 residues. The trim removed 8 bases at V and 8 bases at J, leaving 9 bases unmatched. Germline CDR1 MNHEY, CDR2 SMNVEV (reference sequence). The CDR3, as DNA: TGTGCCAGCGGGTTCGGGACAGGGCGCGAAAAACTGTTTTTT. The encoded protein is CASGFGTGREKLFF.

V is TRBV7-9 and J is TRBJ2-7; 12 bases line up with TRBD1. With V trimmed by 4 bases and J by 5 bases, 6 bases remained unmatched. Germline V lookup: CDR1 SEHNR, CDR2 FQNEAQ (reference sequence). The CDR3 loop spans 15 amino acids. The CDR3 sequence is CASSSMGTGGHEQYF. The DNA of the CDR3 is TGTGCCAGCAGCTCAATGGGGACAGGGGGCCACGAGCAGTACTTC.

The chain is built from TRBV5-1 and TRBJ2-1, with D unclear. V lost 4 bases, J lost 8 bases, and 10 bases lay in between. Germline V gene data show CDR1 as SGHRS and CDR2 as YFSETQ. The CDR3 is 12 amino acids. The CDR3 coding sequence is TGCGCCAGCAGCCTAAAGAACCATGAGCAGTTCTTC. Translated, it gives CASSLKNHEQFF.

The chain combines TRBV5-1 with TRBJ2-1, with 8 nucleotides matching TRBD1. Germline V gene lookup returns CDR1 SGHRS and CDR2 YFSETQ. With 4 bases clipped from V and 5 bases from J, the junction kept 2 bases outside the gene matches. This CDR3 is built from 13 residues. For the CDR3, the DNA is TGCGCCAGCAGCACAGGGGGAAACAATGAGCAGTTCTTC. Translated, it gives CASSTGGNNEQFF.

This chain connects TRBV5-4 to TRBJ2-5; TRBD2 aligns across 8 bases. CDR1 is SGHNT and CDR2 is YYREEE in the germline V gene (reference sequence). This CDR3 region has 13 residues. J was trimmed by 5 bases and V by 4 bases; bases with no gene match: 4. This CDR3 reads CASSKAGEETQYF. The DNA for the CDR3 is TGTGCCAGCAGCAAAGCGGGAGAGGAGACCCAGTACTTC. Looking up the rest from reference TRBV5-4 and TRBJ2-5 gives the full variable domain: ETGVTQSPTHLIKTRGQQVTLRCSSQSGHNTVSWYQQALGQGPQFIFQYYREEENGRGNFPPRFSGLQFPNYSSELNVNALELDDSALYLCASSKAGEETQYFGPGTRLLVL.

The V and J genes are TRBV7-2 and TRBJ2-1; 10 bases line up with TRBD1. V gave up 2 bases and J gave up 2 bases; unmatched junction bases: 3. The CDR3 spans 16 residues. Germline lookup yields CDR1 SGHTA and CDR2 FQGNSA. The CDR3 DNA follows: TGTGCCAGCAGCTTACACGGGACAGGGGCCTACAATGAGCAGTTCTTC. The encoded protein is CASSLHGTGAYNEQFF.

The CDR3 DNA sequence: TGTGCCAGCAGTGAATGGGACACTGAAGCTTTCTTT. It specifies CASSEWDTEAFF. This chain links TRBV2 with TRBJ1-1; D call uncertain. The germline V gene has CDR1 SNHLY and CDR2 FYNNEI. V dropped 2 bases and J dropped 3 bases, with 4 bases sitting between them. This CDR3 region has 12 residues.

This chain joins TRBV30 and TRBJ2-1; 7 positions agree with TRBD2. CDR1 and CDR2 (germline): GTSNPN, SVGIG (reference sequence). The CDR3 is 14 amino acids. Trimming at V came to 7 bases and at J to 0 bases, leaving 6 bases not matched to a gene. The CDR3 spells CASTGGSSYNEQFF. In DNA form, the CDR3 reads TGTGCCTCAACGGGGGGTTCCTCCTACAATGAGCAGTTCTTC. The variable domain in full, completed from reference TRBV30 and TRBJ2-1, reads SQTIHQWPATLVQPVGSPLSLECTVEGTSNPNLYWYRQAAGRGLQLLFYSVGIGQISSEVPQNLSASRPQDRQFILSSKKLLLSDSGFYLCASTGGSSYNEQFFGPGTRLTVL.

This chain links TRBV4-3 with TRBJ1-2; the match to TRBD1 covers 9 bases. The CDR3 runs 15 residues. Germline CDR1 LGHNA, CDR2 YSLEER. Unmatched junction bases numbered 4, after V lost 1 base and J lost 4 bases. The CDR3 DNA reads as TGCGCCAGCAGCCAAGGACAGGGGGAATTCTATGGCTACACCTTC. Protein sequence: CASSQGQGEFYGYTF.

This sequence joins TRBV25-1 and TRBJ2-5, with D possibly matching TRBD1 (5 bases). The V and J ends lost 4 bases and 0 bases respectively, with 9 bases between them. Per the germline V gene, CDR1 is MGHDK and CDR2 is SYGVNS. CDR3 length: 14 amino acids. CDR3 residues: CASSARAYQETQYF. The CDR3, as DNA: TGTGCCAGCAGTGCCAGGGCGTACCAAGAGACCCAGTACTTC.